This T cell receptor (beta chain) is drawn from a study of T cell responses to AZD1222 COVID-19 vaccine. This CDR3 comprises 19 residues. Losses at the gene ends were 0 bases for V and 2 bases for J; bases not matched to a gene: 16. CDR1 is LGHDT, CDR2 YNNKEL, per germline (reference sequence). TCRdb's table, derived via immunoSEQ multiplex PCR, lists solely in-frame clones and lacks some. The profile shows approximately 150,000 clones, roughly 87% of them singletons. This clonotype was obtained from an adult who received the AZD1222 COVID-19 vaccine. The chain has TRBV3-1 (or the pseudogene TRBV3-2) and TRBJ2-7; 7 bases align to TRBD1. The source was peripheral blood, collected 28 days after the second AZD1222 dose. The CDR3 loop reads CASSQDRVEQGSPTYEQYF. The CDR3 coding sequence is TGTGCCAGCAGCCAAGACAGAGTGGAACAGGGGTCGCCCACCTACGAGCAGTACTTC.